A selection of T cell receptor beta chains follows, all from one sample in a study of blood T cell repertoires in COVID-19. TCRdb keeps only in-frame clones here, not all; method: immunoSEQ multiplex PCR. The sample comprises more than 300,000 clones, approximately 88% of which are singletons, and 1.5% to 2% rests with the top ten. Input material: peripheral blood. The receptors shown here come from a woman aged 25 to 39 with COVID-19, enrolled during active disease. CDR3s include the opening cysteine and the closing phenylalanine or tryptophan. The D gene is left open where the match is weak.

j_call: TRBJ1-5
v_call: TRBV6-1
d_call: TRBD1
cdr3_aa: CASSENRGLSNQPQHF
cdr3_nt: TGTGCCAGCAGTGAGAACAGGGGGCTGAGCAATCAGCCCCAGCATTTT

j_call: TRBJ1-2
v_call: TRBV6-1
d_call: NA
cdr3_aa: CASSDPGGSSYGYTF
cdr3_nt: TGTGCCAGCAGTGACCCCGGAGGCAGCTCCTATGGCTACACCTTC

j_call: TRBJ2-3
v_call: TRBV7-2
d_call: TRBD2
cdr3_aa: CASSGQRGGRTDTQYF
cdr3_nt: TGTGCCAGCAGCGGTCAGCGGGGGGGCCGCACAGATACGCAGTATTTT

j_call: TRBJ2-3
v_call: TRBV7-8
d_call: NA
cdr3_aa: CASHARLFADTQYF
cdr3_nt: TGTGCCAGCCACGCCCGGTTGTTCGCAGATACGCAGTATTTT

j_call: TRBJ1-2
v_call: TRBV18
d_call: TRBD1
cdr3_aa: CASSPGATGTYGYTF
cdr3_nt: TGTGCCAGCTCGCCGGGTGCGACAGGGACATATGGCTACACCTTC

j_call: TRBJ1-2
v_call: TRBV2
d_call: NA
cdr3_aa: CASSAETANGYTF
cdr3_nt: TGTGCCAGCAGTGCAGAGACAGCAAATGGCTACACCTTC

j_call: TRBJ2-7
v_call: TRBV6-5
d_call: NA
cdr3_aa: CASNPDRFSYEQYF
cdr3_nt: TGTGCCAGCAATCCGGACAGATTCTCCTACGAGCAGTACTTC

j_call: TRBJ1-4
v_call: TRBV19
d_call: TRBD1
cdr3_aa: CASSIVWPTGANEKLFF
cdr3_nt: TGTGCCAGTAGTATAGTTTGGCCGACAGGGGCGAATGAAAAACTGTTTTTT

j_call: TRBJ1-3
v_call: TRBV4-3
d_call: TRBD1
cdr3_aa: CASSQTGGAGNTIYF
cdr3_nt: TGCGCCAGCAGCCAAACAGGGGGTGCTGGAAACACCATATATTTT

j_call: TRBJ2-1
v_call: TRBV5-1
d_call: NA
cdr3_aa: CASSLESSSYNEQFF
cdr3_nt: TGCGCCAGCAGCTTGGAATCCAGCTCCTACAATGAGCAGTTCTTC